The clone carrying this T cell receptor (beta chain) was observed a few times. Its antigen is not known. The CDR3 runs 12 residues. V was clipped by 9 bases and J by 7 bases, with 14 bases between them. Germline assignment: CDR1 KGHDR and CDR2 SFDVKD. The data belong to a study of CD8 T cells in ankylosing spondylitis. General observations from the study: Previous work reported some of these motif variants in the synovial fluid and blood of reactive arthritis. Matched synovial fluid from ankylosing spondylitis patients was reported to be enriched for disease-linked clones. The study identified a TCR beta motif of several highly homologous variants that appeared characteristic of ankylosing spondylitis blood.

Quantitative 5'-RACE with molecular barcodes generated TCR beta libraries. Using its own MiXCR run on the 5' RACE reads, TCRdb lists one record per CDR3 protein. The sample consists of hundreds of thousands of distinct CDR3 sequences, approximately 12% of them appearing once. The source is a male donor with ankylosing spondylitis. The chain is built from TRBV24-1 and TRBJ2-5; D remains ambiguous. Sequencing input: blood, either unsorted or a sorted T cell fraction (not recorded which). The CDR3 sequence: CATRSGSGTQYF. CDR3 DNA sequence: TGTGCCACCCGGTCAGGATCAGGGACCCAGTACTTC.